A selection of T cell receptor beta chains follows, all from one sample in a study of T cell repertoires and Cas9 in healthy adults. Sequenced by immunoSEQ multiplex PCR; TCRdb stores in-frame clones only, minus some. The sample has roughly 23,000 clones, about 90% seen once. Specimen: CD4+ effector T cells (CD127+, CD25-, CD137-, CD154-) from PBMCs; culture status not recorded. The receptors derive from a human donor in good health. Both conserved end residues are part of each CDR3. Each record gives: V gene, J gene, CDR3 length, CDR3 protein.

TRBV28	TRBJ2-2	11	CASRSTGELFF
TRBV28	TRBJ2-4	16	CASSFRQRGAKNIQYF
TRBV27	TRBJ2-3	12	CASSSGGRTQYF
TRBV29-1	TRBJ1-1	16	CSVVGRGGRVNTEAFF
TRBV7-8	TRBJ1-1	16	CASSHQAPGGRTEAFF
TRBV10-3	TRBJ1-2	19	CAISEQRAGTGVDLGGYTF
TRBV7-7	TRBJ2-2	13	CASSPSETGELFF
TRBV6-5	TRBJ1-2	12	CASSSTGYGYTF
TRBV4-2	TRBJ1-6	15	CASSHQQGYNSPLHF
TRBV27	TRBJ1-1	13	CASSFRRNTEAFF
TRBV9	NA	15	CASSADPTGVNEQYF
TRBV2	TRBJ1-6	14	CASSDRDQGSPLHF
TRBV28	TRBJ2-2	13	CASSLEDTGELFF
TRBV28	TRBJ1-5	14	CASSNGYSNQPQHF
TRBV10-3	TRBJ1-6	13	CATAGDYNSPLHF
TRBV5-6	TRBJ1-1	16	CASSLYRALMNTEAFF
TRBV6-6	TRBJ1-2	15	CASSSILDEDYGYTF
TRBV20-1	TRBJ2-5	11	CSVPRGETQYF
TRBV5-1	TRBJ1-1	12	CASSRDGSEAFF
TRBV4-1	TRBJ2-2	18	CASSVGPSGTSRAGELFF
TRBV12-2	TRBJ1-5	16	CASRPGGEVRNQPQHF
TRBV28	TRBJ2-3	16	CASTPGGAPQTDTQYF
TRBV11-2	TRBJ2-3	14	CASSANRGLDTQYF
TRBV5-1	TRBJ1-1	14	CASSLAVSTTEAFF
TRBV28	TRBJ1-2	15	CASTLDRDPDHGYTF
TRBV6-5	TRBJ2-1	15	CASSYRGQGINEQFF
TRBV7-9	TRBJ2-7	14	CASSPGGTGAEQYF
TRBV6-5	TRBJ1-5	14	CASMGGSRNQPQHF
TRBV28	TRBJ1-2	12	CASCQRNYGYTF
TRBV5-1	TRBJ2-1	15	CASRPGQGFYNEQFF
TRBV5-1	TRBJ2-1	17	CASSAGVTSGGDNEQFF
TRBV12-5	TRBJ1-3	15	CASGLIGASGNTIYF
TRBV5-1	TRBJ2-3	18	CASSLGQRGATSTDTQYF
TRBV9	TRBJ1-4	16	CASSVAQDRGSEKLFF
TRBV6-5	TRBJ2-7	14	CASTGTGYSYEQYF
TRBV19	TRBJ1-3	14	CASRPGGSGNTIYF
TRBV5-3	TRBJ2-3	16	CARSWETGTNTDTQYF
TRBV6-6	TRBJ1-5	15	CASSARGGGGQPQHF